These 11 T cell receptor beta chains share one sample of origin, sequenced in a study of blood T cell repertoires in COVID-19. The repertoire was sequenced with immunoSEQ multiplex PCR; TCRdb's copy has only in-frame clones and lacks some. The data hold roughly 170,000 clones, with approximately 85% observed a single time. The sequenced material came from peripheral blood. These receptors were taken from a middle-aged man who had recovered from COVID-19.

V and J are TRBV19 and TRBJ1-4; D call uncertain. Trimming took 7 bases from V and 3 from J, leaving 6 bases between them. The CDR3 has 12 residues. The germline V gene has CDR1 LNHDA and CDR2 SQIVND (reference sequence). Here the CDR3 DNA reads TGTGCCAGTAAGCGATCTAATGAAAAACTGTTTTTT. Its translation is CASKRSNEKLFF.

Only one count was recorded for this clone. The chain carries TRBV4-3 and TRBJ2-7; 9 bases fit TRBD1. The CDR3 runs 15 residues. Unmatched junction bases numbered 7, after V lost 3 bases and J lost 4 bases. Per the germline V gene, CDR1 is LGHNA and CDR2 is YSLEER. CDR3 sequence: CASSQDRGPMYEQYF. The CDR3 coding sequence is TGCGCCAGCAGCCAGGACAGGGGACCTATGTACGAGCAGTACTTC.

The chain recombines TRBV27 with TRBJ2-1; 9 bases align to TRBD2. V was pared by 6 bases and J by 1 base, with 4 bases of the junction left unmatched. Per germline, CDR1 MNHEY and CDR2 SMNVEV (reference sequence). This CDR3 comprises 15 residues. The CDR3 DNA reads TGTGCCAGCAGGCTAGCGGGAATATCCTACAATGAGCAGTTCTTC. It codes for CASRLAGISYNEQFF.

The rearrangement uses TRBV20-1 and TRBJ2-5; no reliable D call. The V end was cut by 6 bases, the J end by 2 bases, with 7 bases between. The CDR3 is 11 amino acids. Per the germline V gene, CDR1 is DFQATT and CDR2 is SNEGSKA (reference sequence). The CDR3 DNA follows: TGCAGTGCCACTTCACAAGAGACCCAGTACTTC. Translation gives CSATSQETQYF.

The chain links TRBV29-1 to TRBJ2-7, with D possibly TRBD2 on 6 matching bases. Germline values: CDR1 SQVTM, CDR2 ANQGSEA. V was clipped by 4 bases and J by 8 bases, with 18 bases between them. This CDR3 region has 13 residues. The CDR3 loop reads CSVVVGGSRQQYF. As DNA, the CDR3 is TGCAGCGTTGTCGTGGGGGGATCCCGGCAGCAGTACTTC.

V usage is TRBV30 and J usage is TRBJ1-3, with D perhaps matching TRBD1 (6 bases). This CDR3 contains 14 residues. V lost 7 bases and J lost 2, with 15 bases in between. Germline CDR1 is GTSNPN and CDR2 is SVGIG (reference sequence). The CDR3 loop reads CAFTDRSTGNTIYF. Written as DNA, the CDR3 is TGTGCCTTTACCGACAGGTCAACTGGAAACACCATATATTTT.

The chain carries TRBV24-1 and TRBJ2-6, with a tentative D call TRBD1 (6 bases). The CDR3 extends over 21 amino acids. Deletions cut 0 bases from V and 3 bases from J, with 23 bases between. Germline CDR1 and CDR2: KGHDR and SFDVKD. The CDR3: CATSDLHGRGIWSFGANVLTF. In nucleotides, the CDR3 is TGTGCCACCAGTGATTTGCACGGTAGGGGGATATGGAGCTTTGGGGCCAACGTCCTGACTTTC.

This chain uses TRBV27 with TRBJ2-7; D ambiguous. V was pared by 0 bases and J by 5 bases, with 8 bases between. CDR1 is MNHEY and CDR2 is SMNVEV in the germline V gene (reference sequence). CDR3 length equals 13 residues. In DNA form, the CDR3 reads TGTGCCAGCAGTTTATCGACAAACCACGAGCAGTACTTC. It is translated as CASSLSTNHEQYF.

This clone was picked up a small number of times. This sequence joins TRBV13 and TRBJ1-1; D is ambiguous. The V and J ends lost 0 bases and 12 bases respectively, with 8 bases between them. The germline gives CDR1 PRHDT, CDR2 FYEKMQ (reference sequence). This CDR3 has 11 residues. The CDR3 here is CASSLGQQSFF. The CDR3 DNA follows: TGTGCCAGCAGCTTAGGGCAACAATCTTTCTTT.

The chain joins TRBV6-6 to TRBJ2-7, with D hard to call. The CDR3 runs to 12 residues. V was pared by 2 bases and J by 3 bases, with 5 bases between. The germline V gene has CDR1 MNHNY and CDR2 SVGAGI (reference sequence). The CDR3 sequence: CASSYTVYEQYF. As DNA, the CDR3 is TGTGCCAGCAGTTACACAGTCTACGAGCAGTACTTC.

The rearrangement links TRBV5-5 to TRBJ1-1; 7 nucleotides agree with TRBD1. The CDR3 totals 14 residues. The germline V gene encodes CDR1 SGHKS and CDR2 YYEKEE (reference sequence). The trim removed 2 bases at V and 5 bases at J, leaving 6 bases unmatched. CDR3 sequence reads: CASSLLDRATEAFF. The CDR3 DNA is TGTGCCAGCAGCTTACTAGACAGGGCTACTGAAGCTTTCTTT.